Listed below are T cell receptor beta chains from one sample, sequenced in a study of T cell repertoires in cytomegalovirus infection. No antigens are known for them. TCRdb re-called the reads through MiXCR, storing one row per CDR3 protein. The sample lists roughly 700,000 distinct CDR3 sequences, 33% occurring once. Sequenced here: cultured PBMCs, sampled from culture after CMV antigen stimulation. The origin of the receptors is a human donor in good health (CMV status not recorded). Some clones in this sample may be carry-over from other donors' samples. The CDR3 runs from the conserved cysteine through the conserved F or W. The order of the fields is J gene, D gene, V gene, clone size, CDR3 DNA, CDR3 protein. The D gene is left open where the match is weak. Only some rows state a clone size, as once, few, many or a class for expanded clones.

j_call: TRBJ2-3
d_call: TRBD2
v_call: TRBV7-2
clone_size: many
cdr3_nt: TGTGCCAGCAGCCTGACTAGCGGCCCGTGGGATACGCAGTATTTT
cdr3_aa: CASSLTSGPWDTQYF

j_call: TRBJ2-5
d_call: TRBD2
v_call: TRBV7-2
clone_size: many
cdr3_nt: TGTGCCACCAACTTAAGCGGGGGGCAAGAGACCCAGTACTTC
cdr3_aa: CATNLSGGQETQYF

j_call: TRBJ2-7
d_call: TRBD1
v_call: TRBV6-1
clone_size: NA
cdr3_nt: TGTGCCAGCAGTCTGACAGGGACCTTACCCTACGAGCAGTACTTC
cdr3_aa: CASSLTGTLPYEQYF

j_call: TRBJ2-3
d_call: TRBD1
v_call: TRBV7-2
clone_size: few
cdr3_nt: TGTGCCAGCAGCTTGGGACAGGGGCAGTATTTT
cdr3_aa: CASSLGQGQYF

j_call: TRBJ2-3
d_call: TRBD1
v_call: TRBV27
clone_size: few
cdr3_nt: TGTGCCAGCACCAACACAGGGGACGGGACAGATACGCAGTATTTT
cdr3_aa: CASTNTGDGTDTQYF

j_call: TRBJ2-1
d_call: NA
v_call: TRBV10-2
clone_size: NA
cdr3_nt: TGCGCCAGCAGTGAAGGTCTAGGTAATCACAATGAGCAGTTCTTC
cdr3_aa: CASSEGLGNHNEQFF

j_call: TRBJ1-2
d_call: TRBD1
v_call: TRBV7-2
clone_size: NA
cdr3_nt: TGTGCCAGCAGCTTAGCGAGGACAGGGGTTGATGGCTACACCTTC
cdr3_aa: CASSLARTGVDGYTF

j_call: TRBJ2-2
d_call: TRBD2
v_call: TRBV19
clone_size: NA
cdr3_nt: TGTGCCAGTAGTTGGGGAAGCGGGAGGATCACCGGGGAGCTGTTTTTT
cdr3_aa: CASSWGSGRITGELFF

j_call: TRBJ1-1
d_call: NA
v_call: TRBV7-9
clone_size: few
cdr3_nt: TGTGCCAGCAGCCCATCAGGGAAGAACACTGAAGCTTTCTTT
cdr3_aa: CASSPSGKNTEAFF

j_call: TRBJ1-1
d_call: NA
v_call: TRBV7-2
clone_size: many
cdr3_nt: TGTGCCAGCAGCCAACCCTACAGGAACACTGAAGCTTTCTTT
cdr3_aa: CASSQPYRNTEAFF

j_call: TRBJ2-5
d_call: NA
v_call: TRBV7-2
clone_size: many
cdr3_nt: TGTGCCAGCAGCTTAAGGGTTTCGGAGACCCAGTACTTC
cdr3_aa: CASSLRVSETQYF

j_call: TRBJ2-7
d_call: TRBD1
v_call: TRBV12-3/TRBV12-4
clone_size: few
cdr3_nt: TGTGCCAGCAGTCCCACAGGGGGTGGCTCCTACGAGCAGTACTTC
cdr3_aa: CASSPTGGGSYEQYF

j_call: TRBJ2-7
d_call: NA
v_call: TRBV7-2
clone_size: NA
cdr3_nt: TGTGCCAGCAGCCTATCCACTTACTACGAGCAGTACTTC
cdr3_aa: CASSLSTYYEQYF

j_call: TRBJ2-3
d_call: NA
v_call: TRBV6-6
clone_size: NA
cdr3_nt: TGTGCCAGCAGTGACGACAGGACTCGCTCTAGCACAGATACGCAGTATTTT
cdr3_aa: CASSDDRTRSSTDTQYF

j_call: TRBJ1-1
d_call: TRBD1
v_call: TRBV12-3/TRBV12-4
clone_size: NA
cdr3_nt: TGTGCCAGCAGTCTTAGACAGGGGGAGGCTGCTTTCTTT
cdr3_aa: CASSLRQGEAAFF

j_call: TRBJ2-7
d_call: NA
v_call: TRBV10-2
clone_size: NA
cdr3_nt: TGCGCCAGCAGTGAGTTGCGTTTGGACTCCTACGAGCAGTACTTC
cdr3_aa: CASSELRLDSYEQYF

j_call: TRBJ1-5
d_call: TRBD1
v_call: TRBV4-1
clone_size: NA
cdr3_nt: TGCGCCAGCAGCCATCCACCCGGGACAGGGAGGCAGCCCCAGCATTTT
cdr3_aa: CASSHPPGTGRQPQHF

j_call: TRBJ1-4
d_call: NA
v_call: TRBV7-2
clone_size: once
cdr3_nt: TGTGCCAGCAGCTTGACCGGACAGCCCAATGAAAAACTGTTTTTT
cdr3_aa: CASSLTGQPNEKLFF